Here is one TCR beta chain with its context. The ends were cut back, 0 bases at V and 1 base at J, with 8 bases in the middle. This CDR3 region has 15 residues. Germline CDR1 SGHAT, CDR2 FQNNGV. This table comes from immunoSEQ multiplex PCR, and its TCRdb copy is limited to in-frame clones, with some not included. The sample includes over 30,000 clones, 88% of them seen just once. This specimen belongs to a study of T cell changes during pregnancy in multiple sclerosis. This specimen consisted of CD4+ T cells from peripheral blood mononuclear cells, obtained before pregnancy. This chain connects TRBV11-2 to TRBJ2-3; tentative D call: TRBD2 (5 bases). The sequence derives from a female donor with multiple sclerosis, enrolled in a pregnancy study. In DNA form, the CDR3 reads TGTGCCAGCAGCTTAGATCGGGGAGGCACAGATACGCAGTATTTT. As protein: CASSLDRGGTDTQYF.